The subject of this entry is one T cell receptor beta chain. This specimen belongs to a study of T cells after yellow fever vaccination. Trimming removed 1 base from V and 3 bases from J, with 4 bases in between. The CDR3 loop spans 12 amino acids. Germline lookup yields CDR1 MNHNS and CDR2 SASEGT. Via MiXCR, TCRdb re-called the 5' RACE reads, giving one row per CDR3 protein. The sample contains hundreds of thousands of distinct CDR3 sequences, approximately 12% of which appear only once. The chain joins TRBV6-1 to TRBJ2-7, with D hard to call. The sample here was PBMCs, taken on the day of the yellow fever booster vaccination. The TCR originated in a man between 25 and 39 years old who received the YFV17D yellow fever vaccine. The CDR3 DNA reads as TGTGCCAGCAGTGAAGTGTTCTACGAGCAGTACTTC. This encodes CASSEVFYEQYF.